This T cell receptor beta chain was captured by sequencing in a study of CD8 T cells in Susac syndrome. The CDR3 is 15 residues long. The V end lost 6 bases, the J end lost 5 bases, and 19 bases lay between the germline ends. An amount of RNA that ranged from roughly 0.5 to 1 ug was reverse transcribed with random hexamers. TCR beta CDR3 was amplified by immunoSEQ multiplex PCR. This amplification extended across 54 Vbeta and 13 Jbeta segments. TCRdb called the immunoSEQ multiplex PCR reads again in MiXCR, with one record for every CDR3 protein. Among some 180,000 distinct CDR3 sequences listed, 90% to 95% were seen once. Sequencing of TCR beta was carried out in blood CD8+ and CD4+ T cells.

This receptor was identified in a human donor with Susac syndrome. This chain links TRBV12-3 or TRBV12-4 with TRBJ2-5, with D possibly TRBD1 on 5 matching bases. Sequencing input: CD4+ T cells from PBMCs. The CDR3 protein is CASSFYQGSYETQYF. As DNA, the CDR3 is TGTGCCAGCAGCTTTTATCAGGGTTCTTATGAGACCCAGTACTTC.